This TCR beta chain originates from a study of CD8 T cells in Susac syndrome. RNA in amounts of about 0.45 to 1 ug was reverse transcribed with random hexamers. MiXCR, applied by TCRdb to the immunoSEQ multiplex PCR reads, yields one record per CDR3 protein. Among a few hundred thousand distinct CDR3 sequences, about 91% were seen once, and the ten largest hold more than 0.15%. The CDR3 sequence is 14 residues long. Germline V gene lookup returns CDR1 SNHLY and CDR2 FYNNEI. Trimming stripped 6 bases from V and 5 bases from J, with 16 bases between. The specimen sequenced was CD8+ T cells from PBMCs. The source of this sequence is a human donor with multiple sclerosis. The V and J genes are TRBV2 and TRBJ2-5; D may be TRBD2 (6 bases). The CDR3 bases are TGTGCCAGCAGCGACCCTACCCGGGGGGAGACCCAGTACTTC. This codes for CASSDPTRGETQYF.